A single sample gave rise to the 13 T cell receptor beta chains below, sequenced in a study of CD8+ T cells in alopecia areata listed by TCRdb under 2018. The sample's time point label, decoded: baseline before oral tofacitinib. Library construction relied on the immunoSEQ multiplex PCR assay. RNA was extracted from all samples and reverse transcribed into cDNA, which served as template for TCR sequencing. The source is immuneACCESS, and TCRdb retained only in-frame sequences with V and J called. Part of the clones is not carried over; for the studies checked, unresolved V genes explain less than half of this, and the remainder is unexplained. The sample table lists about 150,000 clones, around 55% of them with a count of one. Clones ranked in the top ten supply roughly a fifth of the sample. The sample here was CD8+ T cells sorted from blood, taken at week 0. The origin of the receptors is a human donor with alopecia areata.

V and J are TRBV6-6 and TRBJ1-2; no clear D. The CDR3 extends over 11 amino acids. V lost 10 bases and J lost 5, with 11 bases in between. CDR1 is MNHNY, CDR2 SVGAGI, per germline (reference sequence). The CDR3 reads CATIEKYGYTF. The CDR3 DNA is TGTGCCACCATCGAGAAGTATGGCTACACCTTC.

The rearrangement uses TRBV30 and TRBJ2-7, with a weak D call TRBD1 (6 bases). Trimming removed 5 bases from V and 2 bases from J, with 10 bases in between. Germline V gene data show CDR1 as GTSNPN and CDR2 as SVGIG (reference sequence). The CDR3 loop spans 12 amino acids. CDR3 nucleotide sequence: TGTGCCTGGCAACAGGGAGCCTACGAGCAGTACTTC. Translating it yields CAWQQGAYEQYF.

The J gene is TRBJ2-7, the V gene TRBV30, with D unresolved. The V gene's germline CDR1 is GTSNPN and CDR2 SVGIG (reference sequence). The CDR3 is 11 amino acids. Between the trimmed V and J ends, which lost 8 bases and 3 bases, there was a span of 11 bases. CDR3 protein: CAARTDYEQYF. For the CDR3, the DNA is TGTGCCGCCCGGACCGACTACGAGCAGTACTTC.

The chain has TRBV29-1 and TRBJ1-2; a weak D match, TRBD1 (6 bases). The CDR3 contains 13 residues. The germline V gene encodes CDR1 SQVTM and CDR2 ANQGSEA. The V gene lost 7 bases and the J gene lost 4 bases, with 16 bases spanning the gap. CDR3 in DNA: TGCAGCGCCAGGGGCGGCAAGGGCTATGGCTACACCTTC. Amino acids: CSARGGKGYGYTF.

The rearrangement uses TRBV6-6 and TRBJ1-2; the match to TRBD1 covers 7 bases. The V and J ends lost 0 bases and 3 bases, in that order; junction bases with no gene match: 4. Germline lookup yields CDR1 MNHNY and CDR2 SVGAGI (reference sequence). This CDR3 spans 15 amino acids. This CDR3 reads CASSYSIGTDYGYTF. The CDR3 DNA reads as TGTGCCAGCAGTTACTCGATTGGGACAGACTATGGCTACACCTTC.

The rearrangement uses TRBV18 and TRBJ2-7, with 8 bases fitting TRBD2. In germline, CDR1 is KGHSH, CDR2 LQKENI. The junction had 7 bases not matched to a gene; V was cut back by 0 bases and J by 6 bases. The CDR3 totals 15 residues. This CDR3 is CASSPPTGLVFEQYF. The CDR3 bases are TGTGCCAGCTCACCACCGACGGGACTAGTATTCGAGCAGTACTTC.

This clone was observed a few times. This chain uses TRBV30 with TRBJ2-5; D unresolved. V gave up 5 bases and J gave up 4 bases, with 11 bases separating them. Germline lookup yields CDR1 GTSNPN and CDR2 SVGIG (reference sequence). CDR3 size: 12 residues. The CDR3 protein is CAWGVSAETQYF. The CDR3 DNA reads TGTGCCTGGGGGGTATCAGCAGAGACCCAGTACTTC.

This clone has more than one count but fewer than ten. The CDR3 loop is CASSQGEYEQYF. CDR3 bases: TGCGCCAGCAGCCAAGGGGAGTACGAGCAGTACTTC. The V gene is TRBV4-1, the J gene TRBJ2-7; tentatively, D is TRBD2 (5 bases). Per germline, CDR1 MGHRA and CDR2 YSYEKL. The CDR3 consists of 12 residues. V was pared by 1 base and J by 4 bases, with 5 bases between.

This clone appeared a few times. CDR3 amino acids: CASSLDGRSYGYTF. CDR3 DNA sequence: TGTGCCAGCAGCTTAGACGGCAGGAGCTATGGCTACACCTTC. The rearrangement joins TRBV11-2 to TRBJ1-2, with no clear D. CDR1 and CDR2 (germline): SGHAT, FQNNGV. The CDR3 is made up of 14 amino acids. Trimming removed 0 bases from V and 4 bases from J, with 9 bases in between. Full variable domain (remainder filled in from reference TRBV11-2 and TRBJ1-2): EAGVAQSPRYKIIEKRQSVAFWCNPISGHATLYWYQQILGQGPKLLIQFQNNGVVDDSQLPKDRFSAERLKGVDSTLKIQPAKLEDSAVYLCASSLDGRSYGYTFGSGTRLTVV.

The J gene is TRBJ2-4, the V gene TRBV30; TRBD1 matches 9 bases. The CDR3 is made up of 13 amino acids. V lost 0 bases, J lost 8 bases, and 2 bases stayed unmatched. CDR1 is GTSNPN and CDR2 is SVGIG in the germline V gene (reference sequence). This CDR3 reads CAWSVGQGDIQYF. CDR3 in DNA: TGTGCCTGGAGTGTGGGACAGGGTGACATTCAGTACTTC.

The chain joins TRBV5-1 to TRBJ2-5; D is perhaps TRBD2 (6 bases). Trimming removed 2 bases at V and 3 bases at J, with 14 bases between. This CDR3 spans 15 amino acids. Per germline, CDR1 SGHRS and CDR2 YFSETQ. CDR3 region: CASSFALGEEETQYF. The CDR3 coding sequence is TGCGCCAGCAGCTTCGCGTTGGGGGAGGAAGAGACCCAGTACTTC.

This clone showed up just a few times. V and J are TRBV21-1 and TRBJ2-5; no DNA check was done on the table's D call, TRBD2. TRBV21-1 is recorded as a pseudogene. The CDR3 loop spans 12 amino acids. CDR3 nucleotide sequence: TGTGCCAGCAGCCGCACTTGGGAGACCCAGTACTTC. It codes for CASSRTWETQYF.

The CDR3 region is CASSFRGRGYTF. The CDR3 DNA follows: TGTGCCAGCAGCTTTCGGGGTAGAGGCTACACCTTC. V gene TRBV5-6 combines with J gene TRBJ1-2; D gene ambiguous. V shed 2 bases and J shed 8 bases, with 10 bases lying between them. The CDR3 runs 12 residues. CDR1 and CDR2 (germline): SGHDT, YYEEEE.